The clone carrying this T cell receptor beta chain was recorded many times. The antigen is unknown. Regions amplified from RNA transcripts were the TCR beta CDR3 regions. The HTBI set primed first-round TCR CDR3 RT-PCR. MiXCR was run by TCRdb on the multiplex PCR reads, yielding one entry per CDR3 protein. The data hold hundreds of thousands of distinct CDR3 sequences, with less than 15% observed a single time. These data belong to a study of T cells in Graves' hyperthyroidism and ophthalmopathy. Study-wide context: Peripheral blood samples were taken at initial diagnosis, prior to any treatment. Findings of the study overall: In validation, the model predicted ophthalmopathy. These predictions came a median about 6.5 months before onset.

The CDR3 sequence is 13 residues long. The V gene lost 4 bases and the J gene lost 2 bases, with 8 bases spanning the gap. The germline V gene encodes CDR1 LGHDT and CDR2 YNNKEL (reference sequence). The sequenced sample consisted of blood. The sequence derives from a woman aged 18-29 years with Graves' hyperthyroidism. This chain links TRBV3-1 with TRBJ2-5; the D is unclear. The CDR3: CASSPLGQETQYF. The CDR3 DNA follows: TGTGCCAGCAGCCCGTTAGGACAAGAGACCCAGTACTTC.